A single sample gave rise to the 25 T cell receptor beta chains below, sequenced in a study of identifying expanded T cells in peripheral blood. The table came from immunoSEQ multiplex PCR; TCRdb's copy has only in-frame clones and leaves some out. Of tens of thousands of clones in the sample, around 89% were seen once. The sequencing sample was made of blood. Receptor source: a person between 18 and 75 years old in good health.

This rearrangement joins TRBV29-1 to TRBJ1-2, with a possible D match to TRBD1 (5 bases). The germline V gene encodes CDR1 SQVTM and CDR2 ANQGSEA. Trimming stripped 3 bases from V and 2 bases from J, with 7 bases between. The CDR3 covers 12 residues. CDR3 sequence (DNA): TGCAGCGTTGACTGGGGCAACTATGGCTACACCTTC. This sequence encodes CSVDWGNYGYTF.

V usage is TRBV18 and J usage is TRBJ2-1; D not resolved. The CDR3 runs to 17 residues. The V and J ends lost 1 base and 0 bases respectively, with 13 bases between them. Germline CDR1 is KGHSH and CDR2 is LQKENI. The CDR3 DNA is TGTGCCAGCTCACCACTCCTGGTCGCGGCCTCCTACAATGAGCAGTTCTTC. As protein: CASSPLLVAASYNEQFF. Looking up the rest from reference TRBV18 and TRBJ2-1 gives the full variable domain: NAGVMQNPRHLVRRRGQEARLRCSPMKGHSHVYWYRQLPEEGLKFMVYLQKENIIDESGMPKERFSAEFPKEGPSILRIQQVVRGDSAAYFCASSPLLVAASYNEQFFGPGTRLTVL.

This clone was counted once. The rearrangement links TRBV7-2 to TRBJ2-3, with a weak D call TRBD1 (5 bases). The V gene's germline CDR1 is SGHTA and CDR2 FQGNSA. V lost 5 bases and J 1 base, leaving 13 bases between the germline ends. This CDR3 contains 15 residues. The CDR3 protein is CASSLSGIGTDTQYF. Written as DNA, the CDR3 is TGTGCCAGCAGCCTATCAGGGATAGGCACAGATACGCAGTATTTT.

CDR3 in DNA: TGTGCCAGCGCGGTAGGGAGCTATGGCTACACCTTC. This sequence encodes CASAVGSYGYTF. The rearrangement uses TRBV2 and TRBJ1-2, with D uncertain. The CDR3 is made up of 12 amino acids. The V gene's germline CDR1 is SNHLY and CDR2 FYNNEI. Trimming cost V 8 bases and J 4 bases, with 11 bases left between them.

The V call is TRBV7-2, the J call TRBJ2-5; perhaps D is TRBD1 or TRBD2 (5 bases each). The DNA end favors TRBJ2-7, so the J call may be wrong. This CDR3 is built from 14 residues. CDR1 SGHTA and CDR2 FQGNSA come from the germline V gene. In DNA form, the CDR3 reads TGTGCCAGCAGCCGTAACTCGGGGCTCTACGAGCAGTACTTC. Protein sequence: CASSRNSGLYEQYF.

The chain has TRBV6-1 and TRBJ2-5; D might be TRBD2 (6 bases). Germline CDR1 and CDR2: MNHNS and SASEGT. The CDR3 loop spans 14 amino acids. Trimming pared 3 bases from V and 5 bases from J, leaving 13 bases between. The CDR3 sequence is CASSDGRGVETQYF. CDR3 sequence (DNA): TGTGCCAGCAGTGATGGGCGGGGCGTCGAGACCCAGTACTTC.

This chain connects TRBV11-2 to TRBJ1-4; no clear D. Trimming took off 8 bases at V and 4 bases at J, with 8 bases between the two ends. Germline V gives CDR1 SGHAT, CDR2 FQNNGV. The CDR3 spans 12 residues. As DNA, the CDR3 is TGTGCCAGCCGAAGGGTTAATGAAAAACTGTTTTTT. Its translation is CASRRVNEKLFF.

This clone occurred once. The chain carries TRBV6-5 and TRBJ1-5; the D is unclear. V gave up 4 bases and J gave up 10 bases, with 5 bases separating them. The germline V gene has CDR1 MNHEY and CDR2 SVGAGI. This CDR3 has 10 amino acids. The CDR3 is CASSSQPQHF. The CDR3 region has the DNA TGTGCCAGCAGTTCCCAACCCCAGCATTTT.

The chain combines TRBV27 with TRBJ2-2; possibly TRBD1 for D (6 bases). The CDR3 runs to 16 residues. The V gene lost 7 bases and the J gene lost 6 bases, with 21 bases spanning the gap. Germline V gene sequence: CDR1 MNHEY, CDR2 SMNVEV (reference sequence). The CDR3 DNA sequence: TGTGCCAGCAAGTCTTATACTACAGGGATTTCCGGGGAGCTGTTTTTT. This gives the protein CASKSYTTGISGELFF.

The chain carries TRBV6-5 and TRBJ2-7; TRBD2 might be the D (5 bases). Germline V gene lookup returns CDR1 MNHEY and CDR2 SVGAGI. The CDR3 loop spans 13 amino acids. V gave up 6 bases and J gave up 2 bases, with 11 bases separating them. The CDR3 DNA is TGTGCCAGCAGGCCACCCGGGGCCTACGAGCAGTACTTC. Amino acids: CASRPPGAYEQYF.

The chain combines TRBV11-2 with TRBJ2-1; 7 bases agree with TRBD2. J gave up 4 bases and V 5 bases, and 2 bases lay outside the gene matches. This CDR3 has 13 residues. Looked up from germline, CDR1 is SGHAT and CDR2 is FQNNGV. The CDR3 DNA reads TGTGCCAGCAGCGGGGACTATTACAATGAGCAGTTCTTC. This sequence encodes CASSGDYYNEQFF. Full variable domain (remainder filled in from reference TRBV11-2 and TRBJ2-1): EAGVAQSPRYKIIEKRQSVAFWCNPISGHATLYWYQQILGQGPKLLIQFQNNGVVDDSQLPKDRFSAERLKGVDSTLKIQPAKLEDSAVYLCASSGDYYNEQFFGPGTRLTVL.

The rearrangement joins TRBV7-3 to TRBJ2-5, with TRBD2 matching 7 bases. The V gene end was trimmed by 5 bases and the J gene end by 4 bases; junction bases not matched to a gene: 10. Germline-derived CDR1 and CDR2 are SGHTA and FQGTGA. This CDR3 has 15 residues. CDR3 residues: CASSLRGGRGETQYF. CDR3 in DNA: TGTGCCAGCAGCCTACGCGGGGGAAGGGGAGAGACCCAGTACTTC.

This CDR3 reads CASSPGPGYEQYF. The CDR3 DNA follows: TGTGCCAGCAGCCCAGGCCCTGGCTACGAGCAGTACTTC. The chain combines TRBV7-3 with TRBJ2-5, with D uncertain. The end of the DNA fits TRBJ2-7 better, so the J call may be wrong. This CDR3 has 13 residues. CDR1 and CDR2 (germline): SGHTA, FQGTGA.

The chain combines TRBV7-2 with TRBJ2-3; D not certain. Germline V gene sequence: CDR1 SGHTA, CDR2 FQGNSA. Trimming cost V 4 bases and J 4 bases, with 12 bases left between them. The CDR3 has 14 amino acids. The CDR3 DNA follows: TGTGCCAGCAGCTACAGTGGTGGGGCAGATACGCAGTATTTT. This gives the protein CASSYSGGADTQYF.

The rearrangement joins TRBV19 to TRBJ2-5; TRBD2 matches 11 bases. Germline values: CDR1 LNHDA, CDR2 SQIVND (reference sequence). V was pared by 4 bases and J by 1 base, with 5 bases of the junction left unmatched. This CDR3 comprises 16 residues. The CDR3 region is CASSTPGLAGQETQYF. As DNA, the CDR3 is TGTGCCAGTAGTACCCCAGGACTAGCGGGCCAAGAGACCCAGTACTTC.

This chain joins TRBV19 and TRBJ2-3, with a tentative D call TRBD2 (5 bases). The germline CDR1 and CDR2 sequences are LNHDA and SQIVND (reference sequence). Trimming cost V 3 bases and J 2 bases, with 12 bases left between them. This CDR3 is 15 amino acids long. The DNA of the CDR3 is TGTGCCAGTAGTATCGGGATTCGAGACACAGATACGCAGTATTTT. It specifies CASSIGIRDTDTQYF.

This clone was detected once. V usage is TRBV14 and J usage is TRBJ2-2; 7 bases match TRBD1. With 5 bases clipped from V and 4 bases from J, the junction kept 4 bases outside the gene matches. This CDR3 is 14 amino acids long. Germline values: CDR1 SGHDN, CDR2 FVKESK. This CDR3 reads CASSTTGSTGELFF. Here the CDR3 DNA reads TGTGCCAGCAGCACGACAGGGTCCACCGGGGAGCTGTTTTTT.

The CDR3 coding sequence is TGTGCCAGCAGCTTAACCGCCACCTACAATGAGCAGTTCTTC. Encoded protein: CASSLTATYNEQFF. The V call is TRBV7-2, the J call TRBJ2-1; D remains ambiguous. The V and J ends lost 2 bases and 2 bases respectively, with 7 bases between them. This CDR3 has 14 amino acids. CDR1 is SGHTA, CDR2 FQGNSA, per germline.

This chain uses TRBV30 with TRBJ2-7; a weak D match, TRBD2 (6 bases). The V gene lost 0 bases and the J gene lost 4 bases, with 7 bases spanning the gap. The CDR3 runs 12 residues. Germline CDR1 reads GTSNPN; CDR2 reads SVGIG (reference sequence). CDR3 sequence: CAWSVGTYEQYF. The CDR3 DNA sequence: TGTGCCTGGAGTGTAGGGACTTACGAGCAGTACTTC.

In nucleotides, the CDR3 is TGTGCCAGCTCGACGGGTAACACTGAAGCTTTCTTT. It specifies CASSTGNTEAFF. The chain joins TRBV6-5 to TRBJ1-1; D is undetermined. CDR3 length: 12 amino acids. Per the germline V gene, CDR1 is MNHEY and CDR2 is SVGAGI. The germline V and J ends were trimmed by 8 bases and 2 bases, with 9 bases remaining between them.

This sequence joins TRBV11-3 and TRBJ2-7; 9 positions match TRBD2. V trimming: 8 bases; J trimming: 6 bases; junction bases outside the gene matches: 8. The germline CDR1 and CDR2 sequences are SGHNT and YENEEA. The CDR3 runs 13 residues. The CDR3: CASSPSGIGEQYF. CDR3 nucleotides: TGTGCCAGCTCCCCTAGCGGGATAGGCGAGCAGTACTTC. Filled out from reference TRBV11-3 and TRBJ2-7, the complete variable domain reads EAGVVQSPRYKIIEKKQPVAFWCNPISGHNTLYWYLQNLGQGPELLIRYENEEAVDDSQLPKDRFSAERLKGVDSTLKIQPAELGDSAVYLCASSPSGIGEQYFGPGTRLTVT.

The chain uses TRBV7-8 and TRBJ1-2; D is unclear. The germline gives CDR1 SGHVS, CDR2 FQNEAQ. The ends were cut back, 5 bases at V and 8 bases at J, with 12 bases in the middle. This CDR3 comprises 12 residues. The chain's CDR3 is CASSQRSVGYTF. CDR3 bases: TGTGCCAGCAGCCAACGAAGCGTGGGCTACACCTTC. Complete variable domain (other parts from reference TRBV7-8 and TRBJ1-2): GAGVSQSPRYKVAKRGQDVALRCDPISGHVSLFWYQQALGQGPEFLTYFQNEAQLDKSGLPSDRFFAERPEGSVSTLKIQRTQQEDSAVYLCASSQRSVGYTFGSGTRLTVV.

The chain employs TRBV18 and TRBJ1-2; 7 nucleotides match TRBD1. This CDR3 is built from 15 residues. With 2 bases clipped from V and 0 bases from J, the junction kept 3 bases outside the gene matches. Germline CDR1 reads KGHSH; CDR2 reads LQKENI. CDR3 in amino acids: CASSPTTGTNYGYTF. The CDR3 region has the DNA TGTGCCAGCTCACCAACGACAGGGACTAACTATGGCTACACCTTC. Full variable domain (rest looked up from reference TRBV18 and TRBJ1-2): NAGVMQNPRHLVRRRGQEARLRCSPMKGHSHVYWYRQLPEEGLKFMVYLQKENIIDESGMPKERFSAEFPKEGPSILRIQQVVRGDSAAYFCASSPTTGTNYGYTFGSGTRLTVV.

The rearrangement joins TRBV2 to TRBJ1-2; D gene unclear. The CDR3 sequence is 13 residues long. Trimming shortened V by 6 bases and J by 4 bases, and 12 bases separated the two germline ends. Germline CDR1 is SNHLY and CDR2 is FYNNEI. The CDR3 region is CASSREIAYGYTF. The DNA of the CDR3 is TGTGCCAGCAGCCGGGAGATAGCCTATGGCTACACCTTC.

The count of this clone is one. The chain is built from TRBV9 and TRBJ2-5; 8 bases are shared with TRBD2. The J call could be wrong; TRBJ2-7 is a better fit for the DNA end. This CDR3 is 16 amino acids long. CDR1 and CDR2 (germline): SGDLS, YYNGEE. CDR3 DNA: TGTGCCAGCAGCAGTCAAGCGGGAGTAGACCCCTACGAGCAGTACTTC. Translation gives CASSSQAGVDPYEQYF.